This paragraph reports one TCR beta chain. Its antigen is not known. Germline loops: CDR1 MNHNS, CDR2 SASEGT. The ends were cut back, 5 bases at V and 6 bases at J, with 7 bases in the middle. The length of the CDR3 is 12 residues. Using immunoSEQ multiplex PCR, the repertoire was profiled, and TCRdb retains in-frame clones only, with some absent. The sample holds 65,000 to 85,000 clones, approximately 86% seen once. No patient had autoimmune disease or received systemic immunosuppression. This entry is derived from a study of OX40 agonist ivuxolimab in advanced cancers. Study summary: Each dose-escalation patient presented with hepatocellular carcinoma, melanoma, renal cell or head and neck cancer.

General study points: Compared with CD4+, CD8+ T cells on average had more expanded clones.

The rearrangement uses TRBV6-1 and TRBJ2-2; no clear D. The specimen was CD4+ or CD8+ T cells sorted from blood, collected in a trial of the OX40 agonist ivuxolimab. This TCR was sampled from an adult with an advanced solid tumor such as melanoma, head and neck, liver or kidney cancer. CDR3 nucleotide sequence: TGTGCCAGCAGTTTTAATGCCGGGGAGCTGTTTTTT. Its translation: CASSFNAGELFF.